Shown below are 17 T cell receptor beta chains from a single sample sequenced in a study of T-cell reconstitution after alpha-beta-depleted transplantation in children. The TCRbeta library was prepared with unique molecular identifiers. TCRdb reprocessed the PCR reads with MiXCR, giving one entry per CDR3 protein. The sample shows 490,000 or so distinct CDR3 sequences, around 13% of them seen only once. Specimen: PBMCs from the stem cell graft donor, collected from the stem cell graft. These receptor sequences come from a human donor who donated a stem cell graft to a child with combined immunodeficiency.

This chain joins TRBV4-2 and TRBJ2-3; 8 bases are a match to TRBD2. Germline V gene data show CDR1 as LGHNA and CDR2 as YNFKEQ. The CDR3 contains 17 residues. V was clipped by 4 bases and J by 0 bases; unmatched bases: 9. The CDR3 nucleotides are TGTGCCAGCAGCCCTCACGGGGGGGCCGGTAGCACAGATACGCAGTATTTT. Translating it yields CASSPHGGAGSTDTQYF.

This clonotype was seen more than once but under ten times. The J gene is TRBJ1-5, the V gene TRBV7-8, with TRBD1 identical over 7 bases. CDR1 SGHVS and CDR2 FQNEAQ come from the germline V gene. The CDR3 covers 15 residues. Germline trimming cut 5 bases from V and 5 bases from J; bases unmatched to any gene: 9. The CDR3 spells CASSRGTAGDQPQHF. CDR3 coding DNA: TGTGCCAGCAGCCGAGGGACAGCCGGGGATCAGCCCCAGCATTTT.

This clonotype has at least ten counts. In DNA form, the CDR3 reads TGTGCCAGCAGCTCGTACACAGATACGCAGTATTTT. As protein: CASSSYTDTQYF. The V call is TRBV7-9, the J call TRBJ2-3, with D unclear. Germline V gene lookup returns CDR1 SEHNR and CDR2 FQNEAQ (reference sequence). V lost 4 bases and J lost 2, with 4 bases in between. The CDR3 spans 12 residues.

As to this clonotype: This clone may be a read error of a much larger clone one base away. The rearrangement links TRBV20-1 to TRBJ2-5; the match to TRBD2 covers 16 bases. The CDR3 sequence is 15 residues long. Germline V gene data show CDR1 as DFQATT and CDR2 as SNEGSKA (reference sequence). The CDR3 nucleotides read TGCAGTTCCGGGACTAGCGGGGGGGCCTTAGAGACCCACTACTTC. Residues: CSSGTSGGALETHYF.

This clonotype was observed a few times. The rearrangement uses TRBV4-3 and TRBJ1-4; 10 nucleotides agree with TRBD1. The CDR3 sequence is 16 residues long. Germline loops: CDR1 LGHNA, CDR2 YSLEER. V lost 0 bases, J lost 5 bases, and 3 bases stayed unmatched. The CDR3 protein is CASSQDRDRGNEKLFF. The CDR3 coding sequence is TGCGCCAGCAGCCAAGATCGGGACAGGGGAAATGAAAAACTGTTTTTT.

The gene calls are TRBV5-5 and TRBJ2-7; no firm D call. This CDR3 spans 14 amino acids. Between the trimmed V and J ends, which lost 1 base and 3 bases, there was a span of 11 bases. Germline V gene data show CDR1 as SGHKS and CDR2 as YYEKEE (reference sequence). Here the CDR3 DNA reads TGTGCCAGCAGCTTGAGAAGCGTTTACTACGAGCAGTACTTC. It translates to CASSLRSVYYEQYF.

This clonotype was recorded a few times. CDR3 sequence: CSVSGEDYGYTF. In DNA form, the CDR3 reads TGCAGCGTTAGTGGAGAGGACTATGGCTACACCTTC. This sequence joins TRBV29-1 and TRBJ1-2; no clear D. The CDR3 has 12 amino acids. With 5 bases removed from V and 3 bases from J, the gap between germline ends came to 10 bases. CDR1 and CDR2 from the germline V gene are SQVTM and ANQGSEA.

This clonotype was picked up a small number of times. This sequence joins TRBV6-5 and TRBJ1-4, with D hard to call. The CDR3 totals 15 residues. V lost 2 bases to trimming and J lost 8 bases, with 15 bases between them. Germline V gene lookup returns CDR1 MNHEY and CDR2 SVGAGI. CDR3 sequence (DNA): TGTGCCAGCAGTTACCTGGACCGGGTTGGGGAAAAACTGTTTTTT. Protein: CASSYLDRVGEKLFF.

This clonotype was picked up many times. This chain joins TRBV4-3 and TRBJ2-5; possibly TRBD1 for D (6 bases). Germline loops: CDR1 LGHNA, CDR2 YSLEER. Trimming stripped 0 bases from V and 5 bases from J, with 13 bases between. This CDR3 contains 15 residues. CDR3 DNA: TGCGCCAGCAGCCAAGATCCACGGACAGAGGAGACCCAGTACTTC. Protein: CASSQDPRTEETQYF.

This clonotype was found a few times. V is TRBV5-5 and J is TRBJ2-7; TRBD1 aligns across 8 bases. J gave up 5 bases and V 3 bases, and 4 bases lay outside the gene matches. Looked up from germline, CDR1 is SGHKS and CDR2 is YYEKEE (reference sequence). CDR3 length: 13 residues. In DNA form, the CDR3 reads TGTGCCAGCAGCTCCACGGACAGGGACGAGCAGTACTTC. Translating gives CASSSTDRDEQYF.

The V gene is TRBV19, the J gene TRBJ2-1; the D is unclear. The ends were cut back, 3 bases at V and 1 base at J, with 7 bases in the middle. The CDR3 sequence is 14 residues long. The germline gives CDR1 LNHDA, CDR2 SQIVND (reference sequence). The CDR3 DNA is TGTGCCAGTAGTATTAGGACGTCCTACAATGAGCAGTTCTTC. This encodes CASSIRTSYNEQFF.

This clonotype has just a few counts. The rearrangement joins TRBV7-3 to TRBJ2-1, with 9 bases identical to TRBD2. The length of the CDR3 is 15 residues. Trimming at V came to 2 bases and at J to 8 bases, leaving 7 bases not matched to a gene. Germline loops: CDR1 SGHTA, CDR2 FQGTGA. CDR3 amino acids: CASSLEASGIHEQFF. CDR3 nucleotides: TGTGCCAGCAGCTTAGAAGCTAGCGGGATACATGAGCAGTTCTTC.

The chain couples TRBV29-1 to TRBJ2-1; 9 bases line up with TRBD1. With V trimmed by 7 bases and J by 4 bases, 8 bases remained unmatched. Germline V gene sequence: CDR1 SQVTM, CDR2 ANQGSEA. CDR3 length equals 14 residues. CDR3 in amino acids: CSAPTGGAYNEQFF. The CDR3 bases are TGCAGCGCCCCAACAGGGGGCGCGTACAATGAGCAGTTCTTC.

This clonotype was seen a few times. The chain combines TRBV7-2 with TRBJ1-1; no clear D gene. Trimming took off 0 bases at V and 4 bases at J, with 9 bases between the two ends. CDR3 length: 14 residues. Germline loops: CDR1 SGHTA, CDR2 FQGNSA. CDR3 sequence: CASSLAKGSTEAFF. The CDR3 DNA is TGTGCCAGCAGCTTAGCAAAGGGAAGCACTGAAGCTTTCTTT.

This clonotype was counted only a few times. The chain uses TRBV20-1 and TRBJ2-3, with D perhaps matching TRBD1 (6 bases). CDR3 length equals 13 residues. The germline V and J ends were trimmed by 6 bases and 5 bases, with 15 bases remaining between them. The germline CDR1 and CDR2 sequences are DFQATT and SNEGSKA (reference sequence). The CDR3 loop is CSAPDSRGDTQYF. The CDR3 region has the DNA TGCAGTGCCCCGGACAGCCGGGGAGATACGCAGTATTTT.

DNA of the CDR3: TGTGCCACCAGCAGAGGTTTAGGGGATCGATTGGATACGCAGTATTTT. Protein sequence: CATSRGLGDRLDTQYF. V and J are TRBV15 and TRBJ2-3, with D possibly being TRBD1 (5 bases). With 1 base removed from V and 6 bases from J, the gap between germline ends came to 17 bases. The CDR3 is 16 amino acids. Germline values: CDR1 LNHNV, CDR2 YYDKDF (reference sequence).

This clonotype occurred a few times. The rearrangement uses TRBV7-8 and TRBJ2-5, with 7 nucleotides matching TRBD1. Trimming cost V 6 bases and J 2 bases; bases outside gene matches: 12. Germline CDR1 and CDR2: SGHVS and FQNEAQ. The length of the CDR3 is 16 residues. CDR3 sequence reads: CASRRYRQGWQETQYF. The DNA for the CDR3 is TGTGCCAGCAGACGATACAGACAGGGTTGGCAAGAGACCCAGTACTTC.